The source of this TCR beta chain is a study of a mutant IDH1 vaccine in newly diagnosed glioma. TCRdb keeps only in-frame clones here, not all; method: immunoSEQ multiplex PCR. Of nearly 50,000 clones in the sample, roughly 90% are singletons; the top ten hold less than 3%. As to time point: baseline, week 1 (first vaccination visit). Documented treatment: pre-vaccination baseline after standard-of-care therapy. CDR1 and CDR2 (germline): SQVTM, ANQGSEA. The CDR3 length is 12 residues. This receptor was taken from a man between 40 and 49 years old with glioma. The material sequenced was PBMCs, taken from a glioma patient treated with radiotherapy, temozolomide or both. The chain uses TRBV29-1 and TRBJ2-5; maybe TRBD1 (6 bases). Matching the DNA end better, TRBJ2-7 makes the J call doubtful. The DNA for the CDR3 is TGCAGCGGATCGACAGGAAACTACGAGCAGTACTTC. Translating gives CSGSTGNYEQYF.